Each of the 25 T cell receptor beta chains below was sequenced from the same sample in a study of T cell repertoires in cytomegalovirus infection. TCRdb re-analysed the reads in MiXCR, keeping a single row per CDR3 protein. The sample yields about 97,000 distinct CDR3 sequences, approximately 15% seen once. The sequenced sample consisted of PBMCs. The receptors were sampled from a human donor in good health (CMV status not recorded). Some clones in this sample may be carry-over from other donors' samples.

This clonotype was seen a few times. The V and J genes are TRBV29-1 and TRBJ2-4; TRBD2 agrees at 14 bases. The CDR3 has 15 amino acids. The germline V gene encodes CDR1 SQVTM and CDR2 ANQGSEA. V shed 6 bases and J 3 bases; nucleotides not matched to a gene: 4. The CDR3 DNA reads TGCAGCGTACGGACTAGCGGGGGGAACAAAAACATTCAGTACTTC. Its translation is CSVRTSGGNKNIQYF.

This clonotype was seen many times. The chain couples TRBV28 to TRBJ1-5; possibly TRBD1 for D (5 bases). The CDR3 runs to 14 residues. Germline CDR1 is MDHEN and CDR2 is SYDVKM. The V end was cut by 3 bases, the J end by 5 bases, with 11 bases between. The CDR3 spells CASSLAAGYQPQHF. In DNA form, the CDR3 reads TGTGCCAGCAGTTTGGCGGCAGGGTATCAGCCCCAGCATTTT.

Ten or more counts support this clonotype. DNA of the CDR3: TGTGCCAGCAGCTCGATCCGTGAAAAACTGTTTTTT. This encodes CASSSIREKLFF. The chain joins TRBV7-2 to TRBJ1-4, with D hard to call. V gave up 4 bases and J gave up 7 bases, with 7 bases separating them. The CDR3 is 12 amino acids. Germline values: CDR1 SGHTA, CDR2 FQGNSA.

This clonotype was recorded at least ten times. The gene calls are TRBV7-2 and TRBJ1-1, with a weak D call TRBD1 (5 bases). The length of the CDR3 is 14 residues. Germline loops: CDR1 SGHTA, CDR2 FQGNSA. V was trimmed by 5 bases and J by 5 bases, leaving 15 bases between them. The CDR3 here is CASSPRQTPTEAFF. CDR3 DNA sequence: TGTGCCAGCAGCCCGCGACAGACACCAACTGAAGCTTTCTTT. The whole variable domain, remainder taken from reference TRBV7-2 and TRBJ1-1, is GAGVSQSPSNKVTEKGKDVELRCDPISGHTALYWYRQSLGQGLEFLIYFQGNSAPDKSGLPSDRFSAERTGGSVSTLTIQRTQQEDSAVYLCASSPRQTPTEAFFGQGTRLTVV.

The sample holds many counts of this clonotype. The V and J genes are TRBV6-6 and TRBJ1-4, with a weak D call TRBD1 (5 bases). The CDR3 spans 15 residues. The germline V gene encodes CDR1 MNHNY and CDR2 SVGAGI (reference sequence). Trimming cost V 6 bases and J 1 base, with 12 bases left between them. In DNA, the CDR3 is TGTGCCAGCAGCCCACCTGGGGGAACTAATGAAAAACTGTTTTTT. Translation: CASSPPGGTNEKLFF.

This clonotype was counted a few times. This chain uses TRBV6-5 with TRBJ2-7, with D perhaps being TRBD1 or TRBD2 (5 bases each). The ends were cut back, 4 bases at V and 2 bases at J, with 12 bases in the middle. Germline assignment: CDR1 MNHEY and CDR2 SVGAGI. The CDR3 consists of 14 residues. CDR3 region: CASSSGGPAYEQYF. The CDR3 coding sequence is TGTGCCAGCAGTTCTGGGGGACCAGCCTACGAGCAGTACTTC.

The genes are TRBV12-3 or TRBV12-4 and TRBJ2-7; 10 positions agree with TRBD1. V lost 4 bases and J lost 5; bases outside the gene matches: 8. The CDR3 covers 15 residues. As DNA, the CDR3 is TGTGCCAGCAGTTCTTGGACAGGGGGACGCGACGAGCAGTACTTC. Encoded protein: CASSSWTGGRDEQYF.

With regard to this clonotype: A single base separates this from a much larger clone, so it may be a read error. J is TRBJ1-2 and V is TRBV11-2; 12 bases match TRBD1. CDR3 length equals 14 residues. V trimming: 6 bases; J trimming: 10 bases; junction bases outside the gene matches: 9. Germline loops: CDR1 SGHAT, CDR2 FQNNGV. The CDR3 DNA follows: TGTGCCAGCAGGAGGGGACAGGGGGCGAATGTCTACACCTTC. This codes for CASRRGQGANVYTF.

The sample holds many counts of this clonotype. The chain combines TRBV25-1 with TRBJ1-1; possibly TRBD1 for D (5 bases). The V gene lost 4 bases and the J gene lost 7 bases, with 16 bases spanning the gap. The germline V gene encodes CDR1 MGHDK and CDR2 SYGVNS. The CDR3 totals 14 residues. CDR3 region: CASSGSGTGREAFF. The CDR3 region has the DNA TGTGCCAGCAGTGGATCCGGGACGGGGCGTGAAGCTTTCTTT.

The table lists this clonotype with a few counts. V and J are TRBV27 and TRBJ2-1, with 9 positions matching TRBD2. With 5 bases clipped from V and 14 bases from J, the junction kept 10 bases outside the gene matches. The length of the CDR3 is 13 residues. In germline, CDR1 is MNHEY, CDR2 SMNVEV (reference sequence). DNA for the CDR3: TGTGCCAGCAGTCCAGGGACTAGCAGACGGGAGTTCTTC. Translating it yields CASSPGTSRREFF.

The chain couples TRBV2 to TRBJ1-6, with D perhaps TRBD1 (6 bases). The CDR3 sequence is 13 residues long. Germline lookup yields CDR1 SNHLY and CDR2 FYNNEI. Trimming removed 3 bases at V and 11 bases at J, with 11 bases between. The CDR3 DNA reads TGTGCCAGCAGTGACCCGGACAGAGCACCCCTCCACTTT. It specifies CASSDPDRAPLHF.

In this sample, this clonotype turned up many times. V gene TRBV7-3 combines with J gene TRBJ2-2; unclear D gene. The CDR3 spans 15 residues. The ends were cut back, 0 bases at V and 8 bases at J, with 13 bases in the middle. Germline V gives CDR1 SGHTA, CDR2 FQGTGA. CDR3 amino acids: CASSLTLAAKGELFF. The CDR3 nucleotides read TGTGCCAGCAGCTTAACCCTTGCGGCTAAAGGGGAGCTGTTTTTT.

Judged by abundance, this clonotype is medium-sized. The V call is TRBV7-3, the J call TRBJ1-1, with D perhaps matching TRBD1 (6 bases). This CDR3 is 15 amino acids long. V was trimmed by 4 bases and J by 3 bases, leaving 15 bases between them. Germline CDR1 reads SGHTA; CDR2 reads FQGTGA. CDR3 DNA sequence: TGTGCCAGCAGCTCGCCGAAAGGGGGATACACTGAAGCTTTCTTT. Translation: CASSSPKGGYTEAFF. Looking up the rest from reference TRBV7-3 and TRBJ1-1 gives the full variable domain: GAGVSQTPSNKVTEKGKYVELRCDPISGHTALYWYRQSLGQGPEFLIYFQGTGAADDSGLPNDRFFAVRPEGSVSTLKIQRTERGDSAVYLCASSSPKGGYTEAFFGQGTRLTVV.

The chain employs TRBV28 and TRBJ1-3; TRBD1 agrees at 9 bases. Germline trimming cut 6 bases from V and 6 bases from J; bases unmatched to any gene: 9. Germline CDR1 MDHEN, CDR2 SYDVKM. This CDR3 has 15 amino acids. The CDR3 region is CASSLETGGSNTIYF. The CDR3 DNA reads as TGTGCCAGCAGCCTTGAGACAGGGGGGTCAAACACCATATATTTT. Full variable domain (remainder filled in from reference TRBV28 and TRBJ1-3): DVKVTQSSRYLVKRTGEKVFLECVQDMDHENMFWYRQDPGLGLRLIYFSYDVKMKEKGDIPEGYSVSREKKERFSLILESASTNQTSMYLCASSLETGGSNTIYFGEGSWLTVV.

This clonotype was detected a few times. The genes are TRBV28 and TRBJ1-2; D gene uncertain. The CDR3 is 13 amino acids. V lost 5 bases, J lost 4 bases, and 11 bases lay in between. Germline V gene data show CDR1 as MDHEN and CDR2 as SYDVKM. Here the CDR3 reads CASSQRKGYGYTF. The CDR3 nucleotides are TGTGCCAGCAGTCAGCGGAAGGGCTATGGCTACACCTTC.

V usage is TRBV6-6 and J usage is TRBJ2-5; tentative D call: TRBD2 (6 bases). The V gene lost 2 bases and the J gene lost 0 bases, with 13 bases spanning the gap. The germline V gene has CDR1 MNHNY and CDR2 SVGAGI (reference sequence). This CDR3 is 16 amino acids long. The CDR3 loop is CASSYQGLKYQETQYF. CDR3 in DNA: TGTGCCAGCAGTTACCAGGGACTCAAGTACCAAGAGACCCAGTACTTC.

This clonotype was recorded at least ten times. V gene TRBV7-2 combines with J gene TRBJ2-5; 10 bases are a match to TRBD2. Trimming removed 4 bases from V and 4 bases from J; junction bases left unmatched: 9. The length of the CDR3 is 16 residues. Germline assignment: CDR1 SGHTA and CDR2 FQGNSA. The CDR3 sequence: CASSSKSGGARETQYF. The CDR3 bases are TGTGCCAGCAGCTCAAAGAGCGGGGGGGCCCGAGAGACCCAGTACTTC.

The rearrangement links TRBV15 to TRBJ1-2; D not certain. Germline loops: CDR1 LNHNV, CDR2 YYDKDF (reference sequence). Trimming stripped 0 bases from V and 9 bases from J, with 8 bases between. The length of the CDR3 is 12 residues. The CDR3 region has the DNA TGTGCCACCAGCAGAGATCGCGTCCGCTACACCTTC. This gives the protein CATSRDRVRYTF.

This clonotype is medium-sized. The chain carries TRBV7-2 and TRBJ2-7; D may correspond to TRBD1 or TRBD2 (7 bases each). Germline V gene sequence: CDR1 SGHTA, CDR2 FQGNSA. Trimming left V 6 bases short and J 5 bases short, with 23 bases between. The CDR3 extends over 16 amino acids. The CDR3 bases are TGTGCCAGCAGTCCAGGGGGAGGGGGGACCCCCCACGAGCAGTACTTC. As protein: CASSPGGGGTPHEQYF.

There are a few counts of this clonotype. The chain couples TRBV6-4 to TRBJ1-1; D call uncertain. Germline CDR1 is MRHNA and CDR2 is SNTAGT. This CDR3 contains 15 residues. Trimming removed 2 bases at V and 0 bases at J, with 10 bases between. CDR3 DNA: TGTGCCAGCAGTGACAAATCAAGGATGAACACTGAAGCTTTCTTT. Translated, it gives CASSDKSRMNTEAFF.

This clonotype has a count of ten or more. For the CDR3, the DNA is TGTGCCAGTGGTAGTGGAGAACCAAGTGGACGAGGCTACACCTTC. This encodes CASGSGEPSGRGYTF. This rearrangement joins TRBV7-2 to TRBJ1-2; D not certain. Germline assignment: CDR1 SGHTA and CDR2 FQGNSA. Trimming removed 9 bases at V and 8 bases at J, with 25 bases between. The CDR3 is 15 residues long.

The chain combines TRBV4-1 with TRBJ2-3, with 7 bases aligning to TRBD2. Germline V lookup: CDR1 MGHRA, CDR2 YSYEKL. J lost 4 bases, V lost 2 bases, and 6 bases had no gene match. The CDR3 extends over 15 amino acids. Here the CDR3 DNA reads TGCGCCAGCAGCCAATCTGGCGGGGGAGCAGATACGCAGTATTTT. This encodes CASSQSGGGADTQYF.

V usage is TRBV10-3 and J usage is TRBJ2-5; 7 bases are a match to TRBD2. CDR1 and CDR2 (germline): ENHRY, SYGVKD. V was pared by 3 bases and J by 1 base, with 5 bases of the junction left unmatched. CDR3 length: 15 amino acids. This CDR3 reads CAISDGPGGQETQYF. The CDR3 DNA sequence: TGTGCCATCAGTGATGGGCCGGGGGGCCAAGAGACCCAGTACTTC.

This clonotype was seen ten or more times. The chain combines TRBV7-2 with TRBJ1-3; D is uncertain. The germline CDR1 and CDR2 sequences are SGHTA and FQGNSA. This CDR3 contains 14 residues. Between the trimmed V and J ends, which lost 2 bases and 0 bases, there was a span of 5 bases. CDR3 nucleotides: TGTGCCAGCAGCTTACGGGGCTCTGGAAACACCATATATTTT. Its protein is CASSLRGSGNTIYF.

This clonotype was detected only a few times. The chain is built from TRBV25-1 and TRBJ2-2; D remains unclear. V lost 7 bases and J lost 1, with 13 bases in between. The germline CDR1 and CDR2 sequences are MGHDK and SYGVNS. The CDR3 loop spans 15 amino acids. In nucleotides, the CDR3 is TGTGCCAGCACCACCGGGTTTTTGAACACCGGGGAGCTGTTTTTT. Translated: CASTTGFLNTGELFF.